The text below deals with one T cell receptor (beta chain). What this receptor recognizes is not known. No per-base quality is available; no much larger clone lies one base away. The data were taken from a study of a mutant IDH1 vaccine in newly diagnosed glioma (dated by TCRdb to the early 2020s). Study-level background: Patients were given eight vaccinations, in weeks 1, 3, 5, 7, 11, 15, 19 and 23, which matched visits V03 through V10. In the chemotherapy-containing groups, vaccination started alongside temozolomide cycles, whereas in patients who had radiotherapy alone it started 4-6 weeks after radiotherapy. Of the roughly 32 patients who were treated, approximately 62% were male and approximately 40% were female, and the mean age was roughly 40 years. Prior to enrollment, patients had been given standard therapy consisting of radiotherapy alone, temozolomide alone, or radiochemotherapy with temozolomide, with the combination given to most patients. Six visits were used for peripheral blood collection: V03 (baseline), V05, V07, V10, V12 and V13. For exploratory analyses, 25 to 30 treated patients had longitudinal TCRB deep sequencing done wherever samples were available.

The library was obtained by the immunoSEQ multiplex PCR assay. Rearranged TCR beta chain sequences were amplified with the hsTCRB Kit following the manufacturer's protocol. Sequencing of TCRB libraries was carried out on an Illumina MiSeq. As for the authors' bioinformatics: The proprietary platform of the kit vendor was used for demultiplexing, trimming and gene mapping. The table was pulled from immuneACCESS by TCRdb, which kept in-frame rearrangements only. Such tables lose some clones; where checked, under half of the loss comes from unresolved V genes, and the rest has no known cause. Clone size and the V and J calls come from that table; the DNA yielded D and trimming. This sample holds 35,000 to 50,000 clones; around 85% were observed only once. 2% to 2.5% of the sample comes from the top ten. The meaning of the sample's time point label: week 23, last vaccination. Each vaccine dose was 300 ug of a 20-mer mutant IDH1 peptide in Montanide, given subcutaneously with topical imiquimod. Newly diagnosed WHO grade 3 or 4 IDH1-mutant astrocytomas showing loss of nuclear ATRX were present in the donors. The samples were drawn from NOA16, a multicentre, single-arm, open-label phase I trial in Germany that tested a mutant IDH1 peptide vaccine in humans for the first time. The DNeasy Blood and Tissue Kit was used to extract genomic DNA from EDTA blood for TCRB sequencing.

The cysteine opens and the phenylalanine closes a CDR3 of 12 amino acids. CDR3 DNA only is kept here, 36 bases in frame from base 1. What the research found in general, with its limitations: Immune responses induced by the vaccine were seen in over 80% of patients across multiple MHC alleles. The authors noted that analyses of patient blood samples could not be reproduced because of sample limitations. PBMC samples for TCRB deep sequencing were selected based on availability. Pseudoprogression appeared unrelated to alterations in the top peripheral T cell clonotypes detected by TCRB sequencing.

Sample: PBMCs, taken from a glioma patient whose treatment included an IDH1 peptide vaccine. The sequence joins TRBV12-1 to TRBJ1-3. TRBV12-1 is a pseudogene locus. This TCR derives from a woman between 18 and 30 years old with glioma. Some clones in this sample may be carry-over from other donors' samples. The CDR3 corresponds to CASSPGRNTIYF. In nucleotide form, the sequence is TGTGCCAGCAGCCCCGGCAGAAACACCATATATTTT.